This is a list of T cell receptor beta chains from one sample in a study of tumor and adjacent non-tumor tissue in lung cancer. TCRdb re-called the multiplex PCR reads through MiXCR, storing one row per CDR3 protein. The sample contains around 86,000 distinct CDR3 sequences, 72% of which appear only once. The sample comprised lung tumor tissue. The source is a woman aged 40 to 49 with non-small cell lung cancer. Each CDR3 is given with its conserved first and last residue.

>TRBV4-2|14
CASNQTDSSGEQYF
>TRBV20-1|11
CSAFPQETQYF
>TRBV4-1|12
CANSPGTYEQYF
>TRBV11-2|16
CASSPGRELLKNNQYF
>TRBV20-1|14
CSARERETYNEQFF
>TRBV6-6|16
CASSYGTGRGGTEAFF
>TRBV12-3/TRBV12-4|16
CDSSTNRMVSNQPQHF
>TRBV11-2|14
CASSLVSESYGQYF
>TRBV5-5|14
CASSPGGAYNEQFF
>TRBV5-5|15
CVSSLVGNLAETQYF
>TRBV6-5|15
CASSYSIGSNEKLFF
>TRBV6-2/TRBV6-3|14
CASRSRQVLSPLHF
>TRBV7-2|13
CASSLTSGDTQYF
>TRBV6-2/TRBV6-3|14
CASSRVELPYEQYF
>TRBV14|13
CASSQGLRDTQYF
>TRBV5-1|14
CASSLEGGNEPQHF
>TRBV11-2|17
CASSLSTWVTSYNEQFF
>TRBV6-2/TRBV6-3|16
CVSSYSMTRDTYEQYF
>TRBV28|13
CASSLAGPDMQYF
>TRBV7-9|16
CASTLGRGNSNEPQHF
>TRBV29-1|15
CSIPSGRAFFYEQFF
>TRBV20-1|13
CSARVAGSDTQYF
>TRBV6-2/TRBV6-3|11
CASGRQGWRFF
>TRBV5-6|14
CASQMGGSGNTIYF
>TRBV10-3|13
CAISESGSLGQYF
>TRBV7-9|16
CASSLDVTGRDGKLFF
>TRBV20-1|14
CSAATGTSGYTLYF
>TRBV13|14
CASSLEVGTDTQYF
>TRBV11-2|13
CASSFHEGAGTFF
>TRBV12-3/TRBV12-4|16
CASTPQVLAGYHTQYF